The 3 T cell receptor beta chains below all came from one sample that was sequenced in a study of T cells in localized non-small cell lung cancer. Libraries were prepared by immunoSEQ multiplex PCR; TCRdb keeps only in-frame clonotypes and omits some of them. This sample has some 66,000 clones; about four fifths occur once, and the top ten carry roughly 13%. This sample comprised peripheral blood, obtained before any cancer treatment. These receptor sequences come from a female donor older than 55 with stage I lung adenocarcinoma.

The DNA of the CDR3 is TGTGCCAGCAGTTACTCGATACAGTCCTTAAACACTGAAGCTTTCTTT. It translates to CASSYSIQSLNTEAFF. The gene calls are TRBV6-5 and TRBJ1-1; no firm D call. Germline assignment: CDR1 MNHEY and CDR2 SVGAGI. The CDR3 runs 16 residues. Trimming shortened V by 0 bases and J by 2 bases, and 13 bases separated the two germline ends.

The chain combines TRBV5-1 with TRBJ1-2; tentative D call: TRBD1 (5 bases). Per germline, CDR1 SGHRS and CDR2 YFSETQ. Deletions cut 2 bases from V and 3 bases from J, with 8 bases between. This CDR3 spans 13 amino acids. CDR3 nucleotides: TGCGCCAGCAGCTTCCGGGGGGACTATGGCTACACCTTC. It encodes CASSFRGDYGYTF.

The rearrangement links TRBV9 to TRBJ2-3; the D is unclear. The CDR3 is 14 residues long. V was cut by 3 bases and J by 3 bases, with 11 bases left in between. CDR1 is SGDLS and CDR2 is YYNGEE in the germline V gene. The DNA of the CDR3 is TGTGCCAGCAGCGAGCCGCAAATAACAGATACGCAGTATTTT. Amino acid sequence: CASSEPQITDTQYF. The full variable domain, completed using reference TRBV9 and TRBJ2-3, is DSGVTQTPKHLITATGQRVTLRCSPRSGDLSVYWYQQSLDQGLQFLIQYYNGEERAKGNILERFSAQQFPDLHSELNLSSLELGDSALYFCASSEPQITDTQYFGPGTRLTVL.